This T cell receptor (beta chain) was documented in a study of regulatory T cells in long-lasting Graves disease. TCR beta libraries were built with iRepertoire HTBI primers and Arm-PCR of CDR3 regions. TCRdb reprocessed the multiplex PCR reads via MiXCR and lists one record per CDR3 protein. The table records about half a million distinct CDR3 sequences, about 20% of them present only once. V was pared by 2 bases and J by 6 bases, with 13 bases between. CDR1 and CDR2 (germline): ENHRY, SYGVKD. The CDR3 covers 15 residues. This sample's time point: persistent/refractory GD, antithyroid drugs over 5 years with positive TRAb. Following extraction of RNA from PBMCs, that RNA was used to make the TCR library.

The chain joins TRBV10-3 to TRBJ1-4; possibly TRBD1 for D (6 bases). The source is a female donor with Graves disease. Sample: peripheral blood mononuclear cells (PBMCs), taken when the disease was refractory, from a patient treated with antithyroid drugs. CDR3 sequence reads: CAISELGGGDEKLFF. The CDR3 bases are TGTGCCATCAGTGAGCTGGGGGGGGGCGATGAAAAACTGTTTTTT.